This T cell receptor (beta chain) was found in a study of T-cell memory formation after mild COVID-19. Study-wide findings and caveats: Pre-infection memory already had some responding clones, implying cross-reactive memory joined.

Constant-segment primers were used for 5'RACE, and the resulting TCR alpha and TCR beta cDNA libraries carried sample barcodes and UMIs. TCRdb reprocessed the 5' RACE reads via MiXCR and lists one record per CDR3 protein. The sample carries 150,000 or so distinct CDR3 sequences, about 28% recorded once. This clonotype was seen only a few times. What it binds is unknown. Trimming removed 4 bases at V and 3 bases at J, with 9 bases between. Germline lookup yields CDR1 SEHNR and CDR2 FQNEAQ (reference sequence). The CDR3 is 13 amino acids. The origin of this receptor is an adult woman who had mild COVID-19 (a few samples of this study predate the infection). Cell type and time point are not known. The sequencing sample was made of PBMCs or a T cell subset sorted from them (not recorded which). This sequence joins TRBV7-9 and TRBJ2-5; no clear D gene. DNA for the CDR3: TGTGCCAGCAGCTGGGATGGGAAAGAGACCCAGTACTTC. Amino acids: CASSWDGKETQYF.